A selection of T cell receptor beta chains follows, all from one sample in a study of beta chain features in type 1 diabetes. Sequencing used immunoSEQ multiplex PCR; TCRdb keeps in-frame clones, though not all of them. The sample contains a few hundred thousand clones, 25% to 35% of which appear only once. The sample consisted of central memory CD4+ T cells from blood. These TCRs come from a man younger than 45 in good health. Both conserved end residues are part of each CDR3. The D gene is left open where the match is weak. Size values are once, few and many counts, or a class for expanded clones, and some rows have none.

j_gene: TRBJ2-2; v_gene: TRBV15; abundance: NA; d_gene: NA; CDR3nt: TGTGCCACCAGCAGATCTAGCGGGGAGCTGTTTTTT; CDR3aa: CATSRSSGELFF
j_gene: TRBJ2-1; v_gene: TRBV9; abundance: NA; d_gene: TRBD2; CDR3nt: TGTGCCAGCAGCGTAGACGGGACTAGCACCAATGAGCAGTTCTTC; CDR3aa: CASSVDGTSTNEQFF
j_gene: TRBJ2-5; v_gene: TRBV27; abundance: NA; d_gene: NA; CDR3nt: TGTGCCAGCAGTCCCCTTTGGGGAGAGACCCAGTACTTC; CDR3aa: CASSPLWGETQYF
j_gene: TRBJ2-5; v_gene: TRBV13; abundance: few; d_gene: NA; CDR3nt: TGTGCCAGCAGCTCCGGGGTTTACACTATGGAGACCCAGTACTTC; CDR3aa: CASSSGVYTMETQYF
j_gene: TRBJ2-1; v_gene: TRBV9; abundance: few; d_gene: NA; CDR3nt: TGTGCCAGCAGCCTGGCTCCCGGAGGGGGCAATGAGCAGTTCTTC; CDR3aa: CASSLAPGGGNEQFF
j_gene: TRBJ2-7; v_gene: TRBV2; abundance: NA; d_gene: TRBD2; CDR3nt: TGTGCCAGCAGTCGTAGCGGGGGTACCACAGAGCAGTACTTC; CDR3aa: CASSRSGGTTEQYF
j_gene: TRBJ2-2; v_gene: TRBV7-2; abundance: few; d_gene: TRBD1; CDR3nt: TGTGCCAGCAGCTACAAGGACAGGGGGCAAGCCGGGGAGCTGTTTTTT; CDR3aa: CASSYKDRGQAGELFF
j_gene: TRBJ2-1; v_gene: TRBV18; abundance: few; d_gene: TRBD1; CDR3nt: TGTGCCAGCTCACAAAAGACAGGGAATGAGCAGTTCTTC; CDR3aa: CASSQKTGNEQFF
j_gene: TRBJ2-7; v_gene: TRBV5-1; abundance: NA; d_gene: TRBD1; CDR3nt: TGCGCCAGCAGCGCAAGGACAGGGGGCTACGAGCAGTACTTC; CDR3aa: CASSARTGGYEQYF
j_gene: TRBJ2-1; v_gene: TRBV6-1; abundance: NA; d_gene: NA; CDR3nt: TGTGCCAGCAGTGAACTGGGGGGGCCAGGAAATGAGCAGTTCTTC; CDR3aa: CASSELGGPGNEQFF
j_gene: TRBJ1-6; v_gene: TRBV9; abundance: NA; d_gene: NA; CDR3nt: TGTGCCAGCAGCGTAGAGTTGGATGCTTCACCCCTCCACTTT; CDR3aa: CASSVELDASPLHF
j_gene: TRBJ2-7; v_gene: TRBV29-1; abundance: many; d_gene: NA; CDR3nt: TGCAGCGTTGAAGCGCAAACGCGGGAGCAGTACTTC; CDR3aa: CSVEAQTREQYF
j_gene: TRBJ1-5; v_gene: TRBV18; abundance: NA; d_gene: NA; CDR3nt: TGTGCCAGCTCACCAGGGATCAATCAGCCCCAGCATTTT; CDR3aa: CASSPGINQPQHF